This T cell receptor (beta chain) emerged from a study of T cell changes during pregnancy in multiple sclerosis. Clones were sequenced by immunoSEQ multiplex PCR, and TCRdb holds only the in-frame ones, with some missing. The sample includes 55,000 to 65,000 clones, roughly 92% seen only once; the top ten take approximately 1.4%. V lost 2 bases to trimming and J lost 0 bases; unmatched junction nucleotides: 5. From germline, CDR1 is SQVTM and CDR2 ANQGSEA. The CDR3 spans 15 residues. The TCR sequence derives from a female donor with multiple sclerosis, enrolled in a pregnancy study. The material sequenced was peripheral blood, taken in the second trimester of pregnancy. The chain is built from TRBV29-1 and TRBJ2-3, with TRBD1 identical over 7 bases. CDR3 DNA: TGCAGCGTTGAACGACAGGGCGCTAGCACAGATACGCAGTATTTT. Encoded protein: CSVERQGASTDTQYF.